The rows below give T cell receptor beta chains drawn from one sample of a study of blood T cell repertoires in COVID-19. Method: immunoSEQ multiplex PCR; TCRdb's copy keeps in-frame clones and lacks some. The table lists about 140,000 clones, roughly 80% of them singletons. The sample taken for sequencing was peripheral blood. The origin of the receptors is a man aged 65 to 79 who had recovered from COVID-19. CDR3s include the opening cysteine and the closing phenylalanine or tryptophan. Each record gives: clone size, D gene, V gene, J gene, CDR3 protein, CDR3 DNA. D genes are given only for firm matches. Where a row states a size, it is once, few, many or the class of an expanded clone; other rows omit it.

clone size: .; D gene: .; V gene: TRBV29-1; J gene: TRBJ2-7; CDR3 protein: CSVVDRNAEQYF; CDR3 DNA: TGCAGCGTCGTTGACAGGAACGCGGAGCAGTACTTC
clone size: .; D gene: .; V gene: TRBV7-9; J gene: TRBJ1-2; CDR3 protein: CASSLRQILNYGYTF; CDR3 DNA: TGTGCCAGCAGCTTGAGACAAATCCTGAACTATGGCTACACCTTC
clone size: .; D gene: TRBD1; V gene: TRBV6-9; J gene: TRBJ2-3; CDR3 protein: CASSSGQETDTQYF; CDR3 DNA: TGTGCCAGCAGTTCAGGACAGGAAACAGATACGCAGTATTTT
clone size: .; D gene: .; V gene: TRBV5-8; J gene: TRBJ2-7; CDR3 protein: CASSLRGGLAYEQYF; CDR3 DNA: TGTGCCAGCAGCTTGAGGGGGGGCCTAGCCTACGAGCAGTACTTC
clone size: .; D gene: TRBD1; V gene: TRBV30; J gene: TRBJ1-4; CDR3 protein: CAWSLGQGAKLFF; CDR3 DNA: TGTGCCTGGAGTTTAGGACAGGGAGCAAAACTGTTTTTT
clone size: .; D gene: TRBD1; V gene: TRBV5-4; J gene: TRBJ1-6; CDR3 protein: CASSSGQGANSPLHF; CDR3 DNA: TGTGCCAGCAGCTCGGGACAGGGGGCCAATTCACCCCTCCACTTT
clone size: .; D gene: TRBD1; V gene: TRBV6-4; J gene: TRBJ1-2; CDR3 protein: CASSAGQGLNYGYTF; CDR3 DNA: TGTGCCAGCAGCGCCGGACAGGGACTTAACTATGGCTACACCTTC
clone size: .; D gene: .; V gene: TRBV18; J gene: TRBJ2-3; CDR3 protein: CASSPDDRHTDTQYF; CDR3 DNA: TGTGCCAGCTCACCCGACGACAGGCACACAGATACGCAGTATTTT
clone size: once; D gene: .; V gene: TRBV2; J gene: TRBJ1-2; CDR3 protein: CASSEQRGRLDGYTF; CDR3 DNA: TGTGCCAGCAGTGAGCAGCGGGGGCGACTTGATGGCTACACCTTC
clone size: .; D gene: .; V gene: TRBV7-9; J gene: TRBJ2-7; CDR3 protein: CASSLGSSGVYEQYF; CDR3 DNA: TGTGCCAGCAGCCTCGGTTCATCAGGGGTCTACGAGCAGTACTTC
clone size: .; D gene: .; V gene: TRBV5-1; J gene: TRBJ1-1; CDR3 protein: CASSTRGSDTEAFF; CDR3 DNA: TGCGCCAGCAGTACCAGGGGTTCTGACACTGAAGCTTTCTTT
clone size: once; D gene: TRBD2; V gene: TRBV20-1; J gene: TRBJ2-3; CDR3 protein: CSASSRASAGVTDTQYF; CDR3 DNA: TGCAGTGCTAGTTCACGCGCGTCAGCGGGAGTCACGGATACGCAGTATTTT
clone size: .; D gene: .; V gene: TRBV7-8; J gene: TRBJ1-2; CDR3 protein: CASSLDSGARYGYTF; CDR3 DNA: TGTGCCAGCAGCTTAGATTCAGGGGCGCGTTATGGCTACACCTTC
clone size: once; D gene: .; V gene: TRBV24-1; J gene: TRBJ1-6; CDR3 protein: CATRTEDRYNSPLHF; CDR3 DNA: TGTGCCACCAGGACCGAAGACAGATATAATTCACCCCTCCACTTT
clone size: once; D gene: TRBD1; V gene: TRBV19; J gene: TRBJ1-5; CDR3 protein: CASSMWQGADQPQHF; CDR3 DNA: TGTGCCAGTAGTATGTGGCAGGGGGCTGACCAGCCCCAGCATTTT
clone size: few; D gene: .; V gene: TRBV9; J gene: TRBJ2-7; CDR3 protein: CASSPRDMSSYEQYF; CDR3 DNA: TGTGCCAGCAGCCCCCGGGACATGAGCTCCTACGAGCAGTACTTC
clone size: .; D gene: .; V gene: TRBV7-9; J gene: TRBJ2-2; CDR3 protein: CASSRDTGELFF; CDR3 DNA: TGTGCCAGCAGCCGAGACACCGGGGAGCTGTTTTTT
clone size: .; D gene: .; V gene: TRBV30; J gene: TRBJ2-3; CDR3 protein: CAWSAPPGYTQYF; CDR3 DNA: TGTGCCTGGAGTGCCCCCCCAGGTTATACGCAGTATTTT